Below, 23 T cell receptor beta chains from the same sample are listed, as sequenced in a study of cytomegalovirus exposure and HLA in healthy donors. TCRdb keeps only in-frame clones here, not all; method: immunoSEQ multiplex PCR. The table has about 120,000 clones, more than 75% seen once. The sequenced sample consisted of PBMCs. All receptors derive from a woman under 40 in good health and CMV-seronegative.

This clone occurred once. CDR3: CASSLAGVDGYTF. In DNA, the CDR3 is TGTGCCAGCAGCTTAGCAGGGGTGGATGGCTACACCTTC. The V and J genes are TRBV7-9 and TRBJ1-2; D may be TRBD1 (5 bases). This CDR3 is 13 amino acids long. The V and J ends lost 0 bases and 6 bases respectively, with 8 bases between them. Per germline, CDR1 SEHNR and CDR2 FQNEAQ (reference sequence).

The chain has TRBV7-9 and TRBJ2-3; a weak D match, TRBD1 (7 bases). Germline CDR1 reads SEHNR; CDR2 reads FQNEAQ (reference sequence). Trimming cost V 1 base and J 2 bases, with 10 bases left between them. The CDR3 length is 15 residues. This CDR3 reads CASSLGRGDTDTQYF. CDR3 sequence (DNA): TGTGCCAGCAGCTTAGGCAGGGGGGACACAGATACGCAGTATTTT.

The chain employs TRBV11-3 and TRBJ2-3; a possible D gene is TRBD2 (6 bases). CDR3 size: 16 residues. V dropped 1 base and J dropped 0 bases, with 11 bases sitting between them. Germline V gene data show CDR1 as SGHNT and CDR2 as YENEEA. CDR3 loop: CASSLGGVGSTDTQYF. CDR3 DNA sequence: TGTGCCAGCAGCTTAGGGGGGGTCGGCAGCACAGATACGCAGTATTTT.

This rearrangement joins TRBV5-1 to TRBJ2-7; D gene uncertain. CDR3 size: 13 residues. Per the germline V gene, CDR1 is SGHRS and CDR2 is YFSETQ. V gave up 0 bases and J gave up 2 bases, with 6 bases separating them. In nucleotides, the CDR3 is TGCGCCAGCAGCTTGGGTCCCGCCTACGAGCAGTACTTC. This sequence encodes CASSLGPAYEQYF.

The chain joins TRBV9 to TRBJ2-1, with 12 bases identical to TRBD2. Trimming cost V 4 bases and J 10 bases; bases outside gene matches: 9. This CDR3 region has 15 residues. Germline V gives CDR1 SGDLS, CDR2 YYNGEE. For the CDR3, the DNA is TGTGCCAGCAGCTGGGAACTAGCGGGGGGTGGAGAGCAGTTCTTC. As protein: CASSWELAGGGEQFF.

The rearrangement joins TRBV12-5 to TRBJ1-1; D remains ambiguous. Germline CDR1 LGHNT, CDR2 FRNRAP. Between the trimmed V and J ends, which lost 1 base and 2 bases, there was a span of 5 bases. The CDR3 loop spans 13 amino acids. The CDR3 bases are TGTGCTAGTGGTTTGGCCTTCAACACTGAAGCTTTCTTT. It specifies CASGLAFNTEAFF. Full variable domain (remainder filled in from reference TRBV12-5 and TRBJ1-1): DARVTQTPRHKVTEMGQEVTMRCQPILGHNTVFWYRQTMMQGLELLAYFRNRAPLDDSGMPKDRFSAEMPDATLATLKIQPSEPRDSAVYFCASGLAFNTEAFFGQGTRLTVV.

The CDR3 is CASTLQGAGNTIYF. In DNA, the CDR3 is TGTGCCAGCACCCTACAGGGGGCTGGAAACACCATATATTTT. This chain uses TRBV6-6 with TRBJ1-3; TRBD1 agrees at 8 bases. The CDR3 runs 14 residues. The V gene end was trimmed by 7 bases and the J gene end by 2 bases; junction bases not matched to a gene: 4. Germline V gives CDR1 MNHNY, CDR2 SVGAGI (reference sequence).

This rearrangement joins TRBV9 to TRBJ1-6; D gene ambiguous. The CDR3 length is 14 residues. Germline CDR1 is SGDLS and CDR2 is YYNGEE. Deletions cut 0 bases from V and 10 bases from J, with 11 bases between. CDR3 protein: CASSVGQAGSPLHF. The CDR3 DNA reads TGTGCCAGCAGCGTAGGCCAGGCAGGATCACCCCTCCACTTT.

The rearrangement joins TRBV6-1 to TRBJ1-3; TRBD1 might be the D (5 bases). The length of the CDR3 is 17 residues. Germline V gives CDR1 MNHNS, CDR2 SASEGT. The V and J ends lost 4 bases and 4 bases respectively, with 20 bases between them. Here the CDR3 DNA reads TGTGCCAGCAGTGGCCTTCTCCGGCGTGCAGGGGGAAACACCATATATTTT. Translation: CASSGLLRRAGGNTIYF.

This clone occurred once. This chain uses TRBV4-1 with TRBJ1-6; 7 bases align to TRBD1. V was clipped by 4 bases and J by 8 bases; unmatched bases: 8. This CDR3 has 15 amino acids. Per the germline V gene, CDR1 is MGHRA and CDR2 is YSYEKL. The CDR3 nucleotides read TGCGCCAGCAGCCCCCCCCGGGACAGCGATTCACCCCTCCACTTT. As protein: CASSPPRDSDSPLHF.

The chain uses TRBV2 and TRBJ2-3, with D possibly TRBD2 on 6 matching bases. With 4 bases removed from V and 9 bases from J, the gap between germline ends came to 11 bases. This CDR3 has 12 residues. Germline assignment: CDR1 SNHLY and CDR2 FYNNEI. The CDR3 DNA is TGTGCCAGCAGTGCCTGGGGGGAAACGCAGTATTTT. This encodes CASSAWGETQYF.

The rearrangement links TRBV4-3 to TRBJ2-3; D is perhaps TRBD2 (6 bases). The CDR3 sequence is 15 residues long. Germline V lookup: CDR1 LGHNA, CDR2 YSLEER. Between the trimmed V and J ends, which lost 0 bases and 4 bases, there was a span of 11 bases. The CDR3 region has the DNA TGCGCCAGCAGCCAAGATCGACTAGAGGCAGATACGCAGTATTTT. This gives the protein CASSQDRLEADTQYF.

This chain connects TRBV7-6 to TRBJ2-2, with D unclear. Trimming cost V 4 bases and J 6 bases, with 6 bases left between them. Germline V CDR1 and CDR2: SGHVS, FNYEAQ. The CDR3 spans 12 residues. The CDR3, as DNA: TGTGCCAGCAGCTCCTTCTCCGGGGAGCTGTTTTTT. Amino acids: CASSSFSGELFF.

V gene TRBV5-6 combines with J gene TRBJ1-5; no firm D call. The CDR3 consists of 16 residues. The V end was cut by 3 bases, the J end by 1 base, with 14 bases between. CDR1 and CDR2 (germline): SGHDT, YYEEEE. CDR3 protein: CASSSQEPGSNQPQHF. DNA of the CDR3: TGTGCCAGCAGCTCTCAGGAGCCGGGGAGCAATCAGCCCCAGCATTTT.

V and J are TRBV7-2 and TRBJ1-1, with 7 bases fitting TRBD1. The CDR3 spans 13 residues. V was clipped by 1 base and J by 6 bases; unmatched bases: 2. Germline V gives CDR1 SGHTA, CDR2 FQGNSA. The CDR3 nucleotides are TGTGCCAGCAGCTTAGGGGGGACAGCTGAAGCTTTCTTT. Its protein is CASSLGGTAEAFF.

The CDR3 reads CASTPGLAGGQDTQYF. CDR3 DNA sequence: TGTGCCAGCACCCCGGGACTAGCGGGGGGGCAAGATACGCAGTATTTT. The chain has TRBV7-2 and TRBJ2-3; the match to TRBD2 covers 16 bases. The V gene's germline CDR1 is SGHTA and CDR2 FQGNSA. The length of the CDR3 is 16 residues. V dropped 7 bases and J dropped 5; count of bases not matched to a gene: 6.

With regard to this clone: This specimen includes other DNA sequences encoding the same CDR3. In DNA form, the CDR3 reads TGTGCCAGCGCGACAGGCGGGTATGGCTACACCTTC. Amino acids: CASATGGYGYTF. The rearrangement uses TRBV2 and TRBJ1-2, with a possible D match to TRBD1 (6 bases). Looked up from germline, CDR1 is SNHLY and CDR2 is FYNNEI. This CDR3 has 12 residues. The V end was cut by 8 bases, the J end by 5 bases, with 12 bases between.

This chain uses TRBV18 with TRBJ1-4; D might be TRBD1 (6 bases). This CDR3 contains 16 residues. V was pared by 5 bases and J by 4 bases, with 17 bases between. From germline, CDR1 is KGHSH and CDR2 LQKENI. CDR3 amino acids: CASSSDAGAFNEKLFF. In DNA form, the CDR3 reads TGTGCCAGCTCATCGGATGCGGGGGCCTTTAATGAAAAACTGTTTTTT.

The chain uses TRBV2 and TRBJ2-1; 13 bases are a match to TRBD2. Per germline, CDR1 SNHLY and CDR2 FYNNEI. The V gene end was trimmed by 6 bases and the J gene end by 8 bases; junction bases not matched to a gene: 13. This CDR3 is 17 amino acids long. The CDR3 loop reads CASRYSRRLAGGDEQFF. DNA of the CDR3: TGTGCCAGCAGATACTCCAGACGACTAGCGGGGGGTGATGAGCAGTTCTTC.

The chain recombines TRBV5-6 with TRBJ1-1; D gene uncertain. V lost 1 base, J lost 3 bases, and 13 bases lay in between. Per germline, CDR1 SGHDT and CDR2 YYEEEE. This CDR3 region has 15 residues. The chain's CDR3 is CASSLTAEGYTEAFF. The DNA for the CDR3 is TGTGCCAGCAGCTTGACTGCGGAGGGTTACACTGAAGCTTTCTTT.

CDR3 bases: TGTGCTAGTGGTTTGAGGACTAGCGGGGAGACGCAGTATTTT. This sequence encodes CASGLRTSGETQYF. The rearrangement uses TRBV12-5 and TRBJ2-3, with 12 bases that match TRBD2. This CDR3 comprises 14 residues. Germline V gives CDR1 LGHNT, CDR2 FRNRAP. Trimming at V came to 2 bases and at J to 9 bases, leaving 3 bases not matched to a gene.

V usage is TRBV27 and J usage is TRBJ1-2; D might be TRBD1 (5 bases). The germline CDR1 and CDR2 sequences are MNHEY and SMNVEV (reference sequence). The CDR3 loop spans 17 amino acids. V was cut by 8 bases and J by 0 bases, with 22 bases left in between. Written as DNA, the CDR3 is TGTGCCAGCCCCGCCGCCGGGGGGTCAGAAGCTAACTATGGCTACACCTTC. This encodes CASPAAGGSEANYGYTF.

This chain links TRBV30 with TRBJ1-1, with D unresolved. Trimming shortened V by 5 bases and J by 3 bases, and 13 bases separated the two germline ends. The CDR3 contains 13 residues. From germline, CDR1 is GTSNPN and CDR2 SVGIG (reference sequence). As DNA, the CDR3 is TGTGCCTGGGGGTCACGCGGCTACACTGAAGCTTTCTTT. Translation gives CAWGSRGYTEAFF.